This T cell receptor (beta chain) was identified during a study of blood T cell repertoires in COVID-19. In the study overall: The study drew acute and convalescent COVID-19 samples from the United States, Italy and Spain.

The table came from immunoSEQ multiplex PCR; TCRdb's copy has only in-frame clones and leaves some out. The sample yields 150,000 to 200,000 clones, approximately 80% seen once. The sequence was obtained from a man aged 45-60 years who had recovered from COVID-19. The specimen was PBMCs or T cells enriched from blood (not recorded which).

Here the CDR3 DNA reads TGTGCCAGTAGTCAACTACCGTGGACTCTAGGGGCTAGCGGGAGGGAGAATGAGCAGTTCTTC. As protein: CASSQLPWTLGASGRENEQFF. V and J are TRBV19 and TRBJ2-1; 12 positions match TRBD2. The CDR3 is made up of 21 amino acids. J was trimmed by 7 bases and V by 5 bases; bases with no gene match: 24. Germline CDR1 is LNHDA and CDR2 is SQIVND (reference sequence).